This T cell receptor (beta chain) was captured by sequencing in a study of cytomegalovirus exposure and HLA in healthy donors. As for the study in general: Caucasian-associated ancestry cluster membership applied to about 83% of over 350 genotyped donors. Study outcomes and limitations: Most TCR beta V segments were productive about 90% or about 30% of the time in an earlier analysis. Reported performance of the classifier showed diagnosis of cytomegalovirus status with high specificity and sensitivity. When analyzed later, a missense DCLRE1C variant was found to be linked to TCR beta V- and J-gene trimming.

The CDR3 has 15 amino acids. In germline, CDR1 is LNHDA, CDR2 SQIVND (reference sequence). V was pared by 3 bases and J by 7 bases, with 9 bases of the junction left unmatched. Points on this clone: Its antigen is as yet unknown.

The PCR contained 60 Vbeta and 13 Jbeta primers. Method: immunoSEQ multiplex PCR; TCRdb's copy keeps in-frame clones and lacks some. The sample has over 100,000 clones; roughly three fifths are singletons. Specimen: PBMCs. This TCR was recovered from a man aged 40-55 years in good health and CMV-seropositive. The V and J genes are TRBV19 and TRBJ2-1, with 7 bases matching TRBD2. The CDR3 reads CASSIVGTGRNEQFF. The CDR3 DNA sequence: TGTGCCAGTAGTATCGTGGGGACCGGGAGGAATGAGCAGTTCTTC.